The following is a T cell receptor (beta chain) sequence with its context. Germline V gene lookup returns CDR1 SEHNR and CDR2 FQNEAQ (reference sequence). This CDR3 is 15 amino acids long. Deletions cut 5 bases from V and 0 bases from J, with 13 bases between. The data derive from a study of blood T cell repertoires in COVID-19. In the study overall: T cells, B-cell-depleted T cells, or PBMCs provided the cDNA or gDNA that served as material.

Clones were read by immunoSEQ multiplex PCR, and TCRdb kept only the in-frame ones, dropping some. The table lists 250,000 to 300,000 clones, around 87% of them singletons. The TCR was taken from a woman aged 60-75 years with COVID-19, enrolled during active disease. This chain joins TRBV7-9 and TRBJ1-1; tentatively, D is TRBD1 (5 bases). The specimen was peripheral blood. CDR3 DNA: TGTGCCAGCAGCCCCAGGGTGCCGATGAACACTGAAGCTTTCTTT. Protein sequence: CASSPRVPMNTEAFF.